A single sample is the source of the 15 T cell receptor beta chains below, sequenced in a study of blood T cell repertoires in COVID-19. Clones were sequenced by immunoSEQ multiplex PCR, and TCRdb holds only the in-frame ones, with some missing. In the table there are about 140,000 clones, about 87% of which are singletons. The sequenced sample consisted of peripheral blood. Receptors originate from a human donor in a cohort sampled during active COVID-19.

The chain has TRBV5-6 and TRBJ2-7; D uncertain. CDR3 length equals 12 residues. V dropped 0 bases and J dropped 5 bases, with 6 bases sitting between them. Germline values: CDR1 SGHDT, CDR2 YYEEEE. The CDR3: CASSLVADEQYF. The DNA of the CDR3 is TGTGCCAGCAGCTTGGTAGCCGACGAGCAGTACTTC.

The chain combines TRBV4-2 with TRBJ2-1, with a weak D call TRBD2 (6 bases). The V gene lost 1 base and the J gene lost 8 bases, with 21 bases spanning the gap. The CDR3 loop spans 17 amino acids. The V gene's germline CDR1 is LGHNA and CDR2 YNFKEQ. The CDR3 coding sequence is TGTGCCAGCAGCCAAGGTAGCGGCTCGCACAACGGGGATGAGCAGTTCTTC. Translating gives CASSQGSGSHNGDEQFF.

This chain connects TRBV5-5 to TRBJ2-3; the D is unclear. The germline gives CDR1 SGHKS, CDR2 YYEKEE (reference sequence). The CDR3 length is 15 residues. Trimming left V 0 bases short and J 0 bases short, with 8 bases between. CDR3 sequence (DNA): TGTGCCAGCAGCTTGGTTTCCTCTAGCACAGATACGCAGTATTTT. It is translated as CASSLVSSSTDTQYF.

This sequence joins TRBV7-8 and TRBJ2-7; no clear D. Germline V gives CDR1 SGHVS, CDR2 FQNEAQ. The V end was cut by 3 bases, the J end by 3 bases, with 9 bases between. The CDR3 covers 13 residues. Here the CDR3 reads CASSFNPYYEQYF. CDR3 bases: TGTGCCAGCAGCTTCAACCCCTACTACGAGCAGTACTTC.

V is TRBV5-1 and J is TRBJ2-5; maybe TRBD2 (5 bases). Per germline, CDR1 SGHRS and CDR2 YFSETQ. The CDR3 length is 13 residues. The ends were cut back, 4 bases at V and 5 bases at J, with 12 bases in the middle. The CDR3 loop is CASSAGRGETQYF. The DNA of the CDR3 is TGCGCCAGCAGCGCGGGCCGAGGGGAGACCCAGTACTTC. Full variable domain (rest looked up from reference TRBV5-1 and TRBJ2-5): KAGVTQTPRYLIKTRGQQVTLSCSPISGHRSVSWYQQTPGQGLQFLFEYFSETQRNKGNFPGRFSGRQFSNSRSEMNVSTLELGDSALYLCASSAGRGETQYFGPGTRLLVL.

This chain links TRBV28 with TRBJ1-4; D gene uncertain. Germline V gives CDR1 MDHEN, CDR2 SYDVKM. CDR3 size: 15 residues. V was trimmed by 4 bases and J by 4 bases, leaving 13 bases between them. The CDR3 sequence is CASSSSGLGNEKLFF. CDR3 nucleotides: TGTGCCAGCAGTTCCTCAGGCCTGGGTAATGAAAAACTGTTTTTT.

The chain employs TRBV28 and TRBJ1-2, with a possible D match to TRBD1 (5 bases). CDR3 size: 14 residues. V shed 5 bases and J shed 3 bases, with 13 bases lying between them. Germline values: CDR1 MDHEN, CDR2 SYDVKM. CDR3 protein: CASSRAGRDYGYTF. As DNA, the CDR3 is TGTGCCAGCAGTCGCGCAGGGAGGGACTATGGCTACACCTTC.

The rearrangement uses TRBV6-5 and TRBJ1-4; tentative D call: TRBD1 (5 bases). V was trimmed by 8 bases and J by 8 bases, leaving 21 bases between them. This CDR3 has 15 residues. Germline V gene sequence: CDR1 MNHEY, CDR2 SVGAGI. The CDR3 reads CASCPGGVGTEKLFF. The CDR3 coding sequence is TGTGCCAGCTGCCCCGGGGGGGTAGGTACGGAAAAACTGTTTTTT.

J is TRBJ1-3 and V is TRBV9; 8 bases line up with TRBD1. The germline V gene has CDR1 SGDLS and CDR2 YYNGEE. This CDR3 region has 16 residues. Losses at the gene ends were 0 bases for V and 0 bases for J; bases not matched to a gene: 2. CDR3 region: CASSVGTGFSGNTIYF. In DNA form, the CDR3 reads TGTGCCAGCAGCGTAGGGACAGGGTTCTCTGGAAACACCATATATTTT.

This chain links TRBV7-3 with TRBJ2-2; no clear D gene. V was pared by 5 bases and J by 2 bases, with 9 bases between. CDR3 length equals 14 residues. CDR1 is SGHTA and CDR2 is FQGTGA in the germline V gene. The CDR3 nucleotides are TGTGCCAGCAGCCCGTACATAAACACCGGGGAGCTGTTTTTT. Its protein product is CASSPYINTGELFF.

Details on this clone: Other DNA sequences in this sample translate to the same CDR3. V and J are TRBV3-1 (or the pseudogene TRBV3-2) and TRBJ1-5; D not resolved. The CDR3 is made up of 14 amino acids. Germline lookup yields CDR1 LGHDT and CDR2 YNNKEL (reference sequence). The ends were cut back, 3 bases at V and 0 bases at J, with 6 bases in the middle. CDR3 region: CASSQGHSNQPQHF. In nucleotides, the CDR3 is TGTGCCAGCAGCCAGGGCCATAGCAATCAGCCCCAGCATTTT.

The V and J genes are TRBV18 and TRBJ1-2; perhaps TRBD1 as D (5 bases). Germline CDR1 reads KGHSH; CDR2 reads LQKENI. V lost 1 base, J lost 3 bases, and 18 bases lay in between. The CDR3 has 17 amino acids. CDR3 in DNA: TGTGCCAGCTCACCACGTCAGGGACTCTCGGCGCACTATGGCTACACCTTC. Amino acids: CASSPRQGLSAHYGYTF.

The CDR3 DNA is TGTGCCAGCAGCTTGGAAGTCGGGAGAGACACCGGGGAGCTGTTTTTT. Protein product: CASSLEVGRDTGELFF. The V and J genes are TRBV5-4 and TRBJ2-2, with TRBD2 as a possible D gene (6 bases). The V gene lost 0 bases and the J gene lost 3 bases, with 12 bases spanning the gap. This CDR3 spans 16 amino acids. Germline V gives CDR1 SGHNT, CDR2 YYREEE (reference sequence).

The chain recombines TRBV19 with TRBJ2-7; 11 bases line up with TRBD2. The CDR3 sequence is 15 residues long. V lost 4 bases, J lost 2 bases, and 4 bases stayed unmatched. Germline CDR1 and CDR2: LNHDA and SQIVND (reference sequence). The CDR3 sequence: CASSTQTSGTYEQYF. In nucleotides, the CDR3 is TGTGCCAGTAGTACGCAGACTAGCGGGACCTACGAGCAGTACTTC.

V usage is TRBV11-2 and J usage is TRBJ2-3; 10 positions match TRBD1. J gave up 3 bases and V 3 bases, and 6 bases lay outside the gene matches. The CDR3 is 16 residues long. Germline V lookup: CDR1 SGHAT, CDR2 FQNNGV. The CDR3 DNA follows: TGTGCCAGCAGCTTGGGACAGGGGAAATTGACAGATACGCAGTATTTT. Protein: CASSLGQGKLTDTQYF.